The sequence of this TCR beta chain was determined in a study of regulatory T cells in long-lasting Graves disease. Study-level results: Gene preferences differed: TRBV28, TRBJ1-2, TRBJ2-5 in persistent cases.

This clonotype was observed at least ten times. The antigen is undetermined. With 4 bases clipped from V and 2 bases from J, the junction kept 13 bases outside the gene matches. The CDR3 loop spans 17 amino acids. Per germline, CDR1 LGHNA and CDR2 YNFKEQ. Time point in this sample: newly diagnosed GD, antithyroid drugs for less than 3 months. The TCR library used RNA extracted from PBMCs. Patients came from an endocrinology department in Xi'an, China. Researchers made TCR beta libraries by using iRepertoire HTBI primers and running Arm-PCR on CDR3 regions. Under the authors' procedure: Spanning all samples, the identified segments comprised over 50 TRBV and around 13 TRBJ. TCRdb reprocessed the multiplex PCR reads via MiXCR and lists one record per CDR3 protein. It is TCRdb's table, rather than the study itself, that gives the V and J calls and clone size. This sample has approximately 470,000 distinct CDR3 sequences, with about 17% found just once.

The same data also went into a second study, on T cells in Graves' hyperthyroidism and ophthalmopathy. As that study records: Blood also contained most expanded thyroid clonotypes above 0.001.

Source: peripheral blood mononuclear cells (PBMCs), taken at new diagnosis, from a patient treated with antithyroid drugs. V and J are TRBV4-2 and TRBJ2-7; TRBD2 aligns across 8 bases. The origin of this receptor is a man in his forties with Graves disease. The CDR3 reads CASSRLELAETPYEQYF. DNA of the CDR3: TGTGCCAGCAGCCGGCTAGAACTAGCGGAAACCCCCTACGAGCAGTACTTC.